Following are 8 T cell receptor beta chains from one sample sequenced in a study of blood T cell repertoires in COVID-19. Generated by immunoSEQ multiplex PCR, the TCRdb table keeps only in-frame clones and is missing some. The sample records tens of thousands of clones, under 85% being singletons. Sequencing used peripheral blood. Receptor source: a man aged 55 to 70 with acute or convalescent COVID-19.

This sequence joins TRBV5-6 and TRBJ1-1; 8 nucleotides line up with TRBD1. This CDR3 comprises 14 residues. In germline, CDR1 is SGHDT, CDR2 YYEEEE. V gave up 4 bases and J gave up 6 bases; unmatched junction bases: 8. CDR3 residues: CASSTDRGGAEAFF. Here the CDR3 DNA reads TGTGCCAGCAGCACCGACAGGGGAGGGGCTGAAGCTTTCTTT.

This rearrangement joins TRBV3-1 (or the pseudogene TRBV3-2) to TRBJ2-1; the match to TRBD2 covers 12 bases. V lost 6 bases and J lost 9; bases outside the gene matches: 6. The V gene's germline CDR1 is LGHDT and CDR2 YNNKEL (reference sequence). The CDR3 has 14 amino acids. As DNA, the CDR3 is TGTGCCAGCAGTGAAACTAGCGGGGGGTCTGAGCAGTTCTTC. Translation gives CASSETSGGSEQFF.

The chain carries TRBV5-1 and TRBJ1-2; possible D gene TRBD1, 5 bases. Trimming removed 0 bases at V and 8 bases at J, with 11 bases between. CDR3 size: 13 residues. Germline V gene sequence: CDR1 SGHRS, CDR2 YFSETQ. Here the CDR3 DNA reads TGCGCCAGCAGCTTGGAGGGGTTGGGGGGCTACACCTTC. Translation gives CASSLEGLGGYTF.

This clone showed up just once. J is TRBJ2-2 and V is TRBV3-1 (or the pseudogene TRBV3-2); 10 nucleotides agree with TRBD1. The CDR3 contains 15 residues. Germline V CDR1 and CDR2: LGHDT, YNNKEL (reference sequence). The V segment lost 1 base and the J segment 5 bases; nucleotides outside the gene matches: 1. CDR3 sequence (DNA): TGTGCCAGCAGCCAAGGACAGGGGGCGACCGGGGAGCTGTTTTTT. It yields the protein CASSQGQGATGELFF.

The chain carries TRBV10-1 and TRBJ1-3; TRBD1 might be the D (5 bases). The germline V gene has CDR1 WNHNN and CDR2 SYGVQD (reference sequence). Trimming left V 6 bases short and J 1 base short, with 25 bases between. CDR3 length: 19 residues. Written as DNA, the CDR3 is TGCGCCAGCAGCCTAGGTCAGGGTTCATCCACGAAATCTGGAAACACCATATATTTT. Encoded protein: CASSLGQGSSTKSGNTIYF.

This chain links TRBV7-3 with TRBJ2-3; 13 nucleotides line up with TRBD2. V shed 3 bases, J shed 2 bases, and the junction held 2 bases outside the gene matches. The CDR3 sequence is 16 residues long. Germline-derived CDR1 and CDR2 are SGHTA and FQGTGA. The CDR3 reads CASSFGTSGTTDTQYF. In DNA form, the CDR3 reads TGTGCCAGCAGCTTCGGGACTAGCGGGACCACAGATACGCAGTATTTT.

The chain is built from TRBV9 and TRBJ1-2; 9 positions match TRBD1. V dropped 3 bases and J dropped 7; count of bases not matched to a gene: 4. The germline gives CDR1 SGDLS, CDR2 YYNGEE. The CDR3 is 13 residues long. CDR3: CASSDTGGVGYTF. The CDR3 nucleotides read TGTGCCAGCAGCGATACAGGGGGCGTTGGCTACACCTTC.

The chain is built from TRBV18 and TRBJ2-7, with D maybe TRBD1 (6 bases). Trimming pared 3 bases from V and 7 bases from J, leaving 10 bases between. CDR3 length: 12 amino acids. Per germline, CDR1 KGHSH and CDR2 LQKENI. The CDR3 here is CASSPSTGEQYF. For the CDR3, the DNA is TGTGCCAGCTCACCCTCAACAGGGGAGCAGTACTTC. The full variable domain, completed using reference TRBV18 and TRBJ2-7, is NAGVMQNPRHLVRRRGQEARLRCSPMKGHSHVYWYRQLPEEGLKFMVYLQKENIIDESGMPKERFSAEFPKEGPSILRIQQVVRGDSAAYFCASSPSTGEQYFGPGTRLTVT.